The 12 T cell receptor beta chains given below trace back to one sample, sequenced in a study of monozygotic twins with inflammatory bowel disease. TCRdb reanalyzed the 5' RACE reads, giving one entry per CDR3 protein sequence and no DNA. This table holds more than 300,000 distinct CDR3 sequences. Sequenced material: blood. The receptor set was obtained from a human donor with ulcerative colitis or Crohn's disease, or a healthy co-twin of an affected twin (not recorded which).

The chain combines TRBV20-1 with TRBJ1-5; no DNA is available, so the TRBD1 call from TCRdb remains unchecked. Germline CDR1 is DFQATT and CDR2 is SNEGSKA (reference sequence). This CDR3 region has 14 residues. The CDR3 is CSATTQVSNQPQHF.

J is TRBJ2-3 and V is TRBV4-3; no DNA is available, so the TRBD2 call from TCRdb remains unchecked. The length of the CDR3 is 13 residues. Germline values: CDR1 LGHNA, CDR2 YSLEER. CDR3 in amino acids: CASSQDLLRTQYF.

The chain couples TRBV12-3 or TRBV12-4 to TRBJ2-7. This CDR3 has 14 residues. CDR3 loop: CASSFGASGYEQYF.

The chain employs TRBV20-1 and TRBJ2-3; the D gene TCRdb calls, TRBD1, cannot be checked with no DNA. Germline CDR1 and CDR2: DFQATT and SNEGSKA (reference sequence). The CDR3 is made up of 16 amino acids. The chain's CDR3 is CSARDPLAGPTDTQYF.

This chain uses TRBV11-2 with TRBJ2-6. Germline CDR1 is SGHAT and CDR2 is FQNNGV. The CDR3 extends over 14 amino acids. The CDR3: CASEWGSGANVLTF.

The chain joins TRBV13 to TRBJ2-5; TCRdb names TRBD2, which stays unverified in the absence of DNA. CDR1 is PRHDT, CDR2 FYEKMQ, per germline (reference sequence). This CDR3 has 17 residues. This CDR3 is CASSLGTSGGAQETQYF.

The rearrangement uses TRBV4-1 and TRBJ2-7; TCRdb lists TRBD1, though no DNA is available to test this call. This CDR3 has 15 residues. The germline gives CDR1 MGHRA, CDR2 YSYEKL. CDR3 loop: CASSQAWDRRYEQYF.

The CDR3 loop reads CASSIRTGMSVDTQYF. The genes are TRBV19 and TRBJ2-3; with no DNA, the TCRdb D assignment of TRBD1 cannot be verified. Germline V gene lookup returns CDR1 LNHDA and CDR2 SQIVND (reference sequence). This CDR3 has 16 residues. The full variable domain, in which reference TRBV19 and TRBJ2-3 provide the parts outside the CDR3, is DGGITQSPKYLFRKEGQNVTLSCEQNLNHDAMYWYRQDPGQGLRLIYYSQIVNDFQKGDIAEGYSVSREKKESFPLTVTSAQKNPTAFYLCASSIRTGMSVDTQYFGPGTRLTVL.

The chain is built from TRBV6-2 or TRBV6-3 and TRBJ1-2; TCRdb designates TRBD1, a call that cannot be tested without DNA. Per the germline V gene, CDR1 is MNHEY and CDR2 is SVGEGT. The CDR3 is 13 residues long. The chain's CDR3 is CASSPGVPAGYTF.

This rearrangement joins TRBV7-2 to TRBJ1-2. The CDR3 length is 14 residues. Germline CDR1 reads SGHTA; CDR2 reads FQGNSA. CDR3 in amino acids: CASSLVAFGNGYTF.

The chain employs TRBV24-1 and TRBJ2-1; no DNA is available, so the TRBD1 call from TCRdb remains unchecked. Looked up from germline, CDR1 is KGHDR and CDR2 is SFDVKD. The CDR3 is 15 amino acids. CDR3 region: CATSDTGRIYNEQFF.

The chain links TRBV5-5 to TRBJ1-5; TCRdb names TRBD1, which stays unverified in the absence of DNA. There are 17 residues in the CDR3. Looked up from germline, CDR1 is SGHKS and CDR2 is YYEKEE (reference sequence). The CDR3 here is CASSLRGDRVSNQPQHF. The full variable domain, rest sourced from reference TRBV5-5 and TRBJ1-5, is DAGVTQSPTHLIKTRGQQVTLRCSPISGHKSVSWYQQVLGQGPQFIFQYYEKEERGRGNFPDRFSARQFPNYSSELNVNALLLGDSALYLCASSLRGDRVSNQPQHFGDGTRLSIL.